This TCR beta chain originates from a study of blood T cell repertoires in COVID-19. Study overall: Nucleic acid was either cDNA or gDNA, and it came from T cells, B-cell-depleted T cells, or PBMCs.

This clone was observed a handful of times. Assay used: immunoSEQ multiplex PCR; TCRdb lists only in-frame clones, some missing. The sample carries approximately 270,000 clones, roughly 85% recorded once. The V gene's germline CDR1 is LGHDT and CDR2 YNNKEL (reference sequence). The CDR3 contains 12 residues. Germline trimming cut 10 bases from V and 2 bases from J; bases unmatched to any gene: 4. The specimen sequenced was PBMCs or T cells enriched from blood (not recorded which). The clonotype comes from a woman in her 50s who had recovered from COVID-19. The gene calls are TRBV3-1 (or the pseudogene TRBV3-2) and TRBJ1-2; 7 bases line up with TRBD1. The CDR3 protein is CAISGGNYGYTF. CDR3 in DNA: TGTGCCATCTCAGGGGGGAACTATGGCTACACCTTC.